The source of this T cell receptor (beta chain) is a study of blood T cell repertoires in COVID-19 (dated by TCRdb to 2019 to 2021). Regarding the study in general: Samples from collaborators originated in the United States, Italy and Spain and spanned both the acute and convalescent phases of COVID-19. The material from the prospective study consisted of cDNA or gDNA derived from T cells, B-cell-depleted T cells, or PBMCs. The dataset comprised deeply sampled blood TCRbeta repertoires from subjects exposed to, actively infected with, or recovered from COVID-19. The repertoires were released in a freely available public database intended as a resource for research on the immune response to SARS-CoV-2. The samples were drawn from the first 160 participants of the ongoing ImmuneRACE study and from 1,254 subjects provided by 6 global collaborators. Nearly every sample came with metadata listing a de-identified subject ID, COVID-19 status, age in years and sex. Where available, HLA class I and class II types were taken from metadata supplied by the sample provider and were not determined by assay-based typing. Overall results and qualifications from the work: The amount of clinical and demographic metadata varied by source and participant and was provided uncurated.

A word on this clone: Its antigen remains unidentified. No much larger clone exists at a distance of one base, and base qualities are not known.

The immunoSEQ Assay, a bias-controlled multiplex PCR, was used to amplify TCRbeta CDR3 regions from genomic DNA. On the study's bioinformatics: The number of nucleated cells in each sample was estimated by amplification of reference gene primers within the assay. Sequence reads were collapsed and filtered to measure the absolute abundance of every unique TCRbeta CDR3 rearrangement. For each sample, productive Simpson clonality was calculated as the square root of Simpson's diversity index over productive rearrangements. TCRdb retrieved this table from immuneACCESS and kept in-frame rearrangements only. Not all clones are present; in checked studies, unresolved V genes account for under half, and no reason is known for the remainder. V, J and clone size are taken as reported in that table, and D and trimming were inferred from the DNA itself. This sample holds more than 350,000 clones; around 89% were observed only once. The ten largest clonotypes hold approximately 3% of the sample.

In Seattle, one collaborating source enrolled patients while the infection was active and tracked those patients longitudinally over the course of disease. Each collaborating institution followed its own protocols to collect whole blood in K2EDTA tubes. For TCRbeta analysis, collaborators shipped samples as frozen whole blood, isolated PBMCs, or DNA extracted from either of those sample types. Sequenced material: peripheral blood. The TCR originated in a woman aged 25 to 39 with COVID-19, enrolled during active disease.

In nucleotide form, the sequence is TGTGCCAGCAGCTTAGCTCTCTTTTATGGCAGGCGCACCGGGGAGCTGTTTTTT. This encodes CASSLALFYGRRTGELFF. Recombination connected TRBV7-8 to TRBJ2-2; no D gene call is confident. The CDR1 and CDR2 encoded by the germline V gene are SGHVS and FQNEAQ. Inclusive of the bounding cysteine and phenylalanine, the CDR3 is 18 residues long. Only the CDR3 DNA stays, 54 bases, in frame from base 1. V loses 0 bases, J loses 4 bases, and the germline ends lie 18 bases apart.